This T cell receptor (beta chain) derives from a study of blood T cell repertoires in COVID-19. Study at large: From the United States, Italy and Spain came samples of acute and convalescent COVID-19.

The CDR3 spans 17 residues. After removal of 3 bases from V and 5 bases from J, the junction contained 10 bases not matched to a gene. Germline CDR1 and CDR2: LGHNA and YSLEER. The repertoire was sequenced with immunoSEQ multiplex PCR; TCRdb's copy has only in-frame clones and lacks some. The data hold about 34,000 clones, with over 70% observed a single time. The sample consisted of peripheral blood. The sequence was obtained from a man aged 70-80 years with COVID-19, enrolled during active disease. The chain recombines TRBV4-3 with TRBJ2-3, with 11 bases that match TRBD2. CDR3 region: CASSQGGDSGRGDTQYF. DNA for the CDR3: TGCGCCAGCAGCCAGGGGGGAGATAGCGGGAGGGGAGATACGCAGTATTTT.